This passage covers 29 T cell receptor beta chains from one sample sequenced in a study of cytomegalovirus exposure and HLA in healthy donors. Repertoires were generated with immunoSEQ multiplex PCR, while TCRdb's copy carries only in-frame clones and drops some. The table records about 71,000 clones, approximately 94% of them present only once. The sequenced material came from PBMCs. These receptors all stem from a man between 18 and 35 years old in good health and CMV-seropositive.

The rearrangement joins TRBV4-2 to TRBJ1-2; 7 nucleotides agree with TRBD1. J was trimmed by 3 bases and V by 4 bases; bases with no gene match: 11. Germline V CDR1 and CDR2: LGHNA, YNFKEQ. The length of the CDR3 is 16 residues. The CDR3 loop reads CASSPKPGTDYYGYTF. In DNA form, the CDR3 reads TGTGCCAGCAGCCCAAAGCCCGGGACAGACTACTATGGCTACACCTTC.

The rearrangement links TRBV15 to TRBJ2-7; perhaps TRBD2 as D (5 bases). Trimming took off 5 bases at V and 6 bases at J, with 11 bases between the two ends. Per the germline V gene, CDR1 is LNHNV and CDR2 is YYDKDF (reference sequence). The length of the CDR3 is 12 residues. Written as DNA, the CDR3 is TGTGCCACCAGCGAATTCAGCGGCGAGCAGTACTTC. It yields the protein CATSEFSGEQYF. The whole variable domain, remainder taken from reference TRBV15 and TRBJ2-7, is DAMVIQNPRYQVTQFGKPVTLSCSQTLNHNVMYWYQQKSSQAPKLLFHYYDKDFNNEADTPDNFQSRRPNTSFCFLDIRSPGLGDTAMYLCATSEFSGEQYFGPGTRLTVT.

The CDR3 DNA is TGTGCCATCACCGGGACAAGCTACAATGAGCAGTTCTTC. Residues: CAITGTSYNEQFF. V and J are TRBV10-3 and TRBJ2-1; a possible D gene is TRBD1 (6 bases). This CDR3 contains 13 residues. In germline, CDR1 is ENHRY, CDR2 SYGVKD. Trimming cost V 7 bases and J 3 bases, with 10 bases left between them.

The chain has TRBV7-2 and TRBJ2-7; D is perhaps TRBD2 (6 bases). The CDR3 runs to 15 residues. Trimming pared 0 bases from V and 0 bases from J, leaving 9 bases between. Germline CDR1 and CDR2: SGHTA and FQGNSA. The CDR3 nucleotides are TGTGCCAGCAGCTTAGCGGGAGGCTTCTCCTACGAGCAGTACTTC. Translated: CASSLAGGFSYEQYF.

This sequence joins TRBV7-8 and TRBJ2-7; D ambiguous. With 2 bases removed from V and 7 bases from J, the gap between germline ends came to 15 bases. Germline V gene data show CDR1 as SGHVS and CDR2 as FQNEAQ. The CDR3 sequence is 14 residues long. For the CDR3, the DNA is TGTGCCAGCAGCTTAATATCCCTACCCTGGGAGCAGTACTTC. It translates to CASSLISLPWEQYF.

The chain uses TRBV27 and TRBJ1-1; 7 bases are shared with TRBD1. V dropped 4 bases and J dropped 3; count of bases not matched to a gene: 5. Germline CDR1 and CDR2: MNHEY and SMNVEV (reference sequence). The CDR3 is 14 residues long. CDR3 amino acids: CASSWVGTDTEAFF. The CDR3 nucleotides read TGTGCCAGCAGTTGGGTTGGGACAGACACTGAAGCTTTCTTT.

The V gene is TRBV5-1, the J gene TRBJ2-7; 8 bases agree with TRBD1. This CDR3 is built from 14 residues. The junction had 6 bases not matched to a gene; V was cut back by 4 bases and J by 3 bases. Looked up from germline, CDR1 is SGHRS and CDR2 is YFSETQ. The CDR3 loop reads CASSEGQDFYEQYF. CDR3 in DNA: TGCGCCAGCAGCGAGGGACAGGACTTCTACGAGCAGTACTTC.

The chain couples TRBV5-1 to TRBJ2-1; possible D gene TRBD2, 6 bases. From germline, CDR1 is SGHRS and CDR2 YFSETQ. This CDR3 spans 14 amino acids. V lost 3 bases, J lost 9 bases, and 16 bases lay in between. CDR3 sequence reads: CASSYTWGVGEQFF. The DNA for the CDR3 is TGCGCCAGCAGCTACACCTGGGGGGTGGGTGAGCAGTTCTTC.

The chain couples TRBV18 to TRBJ2-7; possible D gene TRBD2, 6 bases. The CDR3 totals 12 residues. Trimming shortened V by 3 bases and J by 9 bases, and 12 bases separated the two germline ends. Germline V gives CDR1 KGHSH, CDR2 LQKENI. The CDR3 nucleotides are TGTGCCAGCTCACCGGGGGGTGAGATGCAGTACTTC. Translated, it gives CASSPGGEMQYF.

In this sample, this clone turned up once. The chain employs TRBV5-1 and TRBJ2-7, with TRBD1 matching over 10 bases. J was trimmed by 3 bases and V by 0 bases; bases with no gene match: 3. The CDR3 spans 15 residues. Germline-derived CDR1 and CDR2 are SGHRS and YFSETQ. CDR3 bases: TGCGCCAGCAGCTTGGCCGGGACAGGGGTCTACGAGCAGTACTTC. It is translated as CASSLAGTGVYEQYF.

The chain links TRBV7-2 to TRBJ1-2, with D unresolved. V lost 2 bases, J lost 2 bases, and 9 bases lay in between. The CDR3 runs 14 residues. Germline CDR1 reads SGHTA; CDR2 reads FQGNSA. The CDR3 region has the DNA TGTGCCAGCAGCTTAAGTGTCAGGAACTATGGCTACACCTTC. It specifies CASSLSVRNYGYTF.

Only one count was recorded for this clone. The chain links TRBV6-5 to TRBJ2-7; D not resolved. The CDR3 is made up of 14 amino acids. The germline V and J ends were trimmed by 2 bases and 3 bases, with 11 bases remaining between them. Germline assignment: CDR1 MNHEY and CDR2 SVGAGI. The CDR3 DNA reads as TGTGCCAGCAGTTACGATGGGCAGAACTACGAGCAGTACTTC. Its protein product is CASSYDGQNYEQYF.

The J gene is TRBJ1-2, the V gene TRBV29-1; D possibly corresponds to TRBD1 (5 bases). Germline V gives CDR1 SQVTM, CDR2 ANQGSEA. CDR3 length equals 14 residues. Trimming took off 4 bases at V and 3 bases at J, with 15 bases between the two ends. The CDR3 region is CSVGGDGRYYGYTF. In DNA form, the CDR3 reads TGCAGCGTTGGGGGGGACGGGCGGTACTATGGCTACACCTTC. Full variable domain (missing parts from reference TRBV29-1 and TRBJ1-2): SAVISQKPSRDICQRGTSLTIQCQVDSQVTMMFWYRQQPGQSLTLIATANQGSEATYESGFVIDKFPISRPNLTFSTLTVSNMSPEDSSIYLCSVGGDGRYYGYTFGSGTRLTVV.

The chain employs TRBV7-3 and TRBJ2-2; no reliable D call. V was clipped by 5 bases and J by 4 bases, with 8 bases between them. This CDR3 is 13 amino acids long. CDR1 is SGHTA, CDR2 FQGTGA, per germline. CDR3 amino acids: CASSTLSTGELFF. The CDR3 DNA follows: TGTGCCAGCAGCACCCTAAGCACCGGGGAGCTGTTTTTT.

The chain couples TRBV14 to TRBJ1-1; D not resolved. V was cut by 4 bases and J by 1 base, with 7 bases left in between. Germline-derived CDR1 and CDR2 are SGHDN and FVKESK. The CDR3 is made up of 13 amino acids. The CDR3 loop reads CASSLRWNTEAFF. DNA for the CDR3: TGTGCCAGCAGCCTGAGGTGGAACACTGAAGCTTTCTTT.

This clone was counted a single time. The chain combines TRBV13 with TRBJ2-7; 8 bases agree with TRBD1. The CDR3 covers 16 residues. CDR1 is PRHDT and CDR2 is FYEKMQ in the germline V gene (reference sequence). V was pared by 5 bases and J by 0 bases, with 9 bases of the junction left unmatched. The CDR3 protein is CASSGRRTGISYEQYF. The CDR3, as DNA: TGTGCCAGCAGCGGACGGCGGACAGGGATCTCCTACGAGCAGTACTTC.

V gene TRBV10-3 combines with J gene TRBJ2-7, with 8 bases aligning to TRBD1. Germline lookup yields CDR1 ENHRY and CDR2 SYGVKD. There are 15 residues in the CDR3. V lost 6 bases to trimming and J lost 2 bases; unmatched junction nucleotides: 9. The CDR3: CAISRTGTGTYEQYF. The CDR3, as DNA: TGTGCCATCAGCAGGACCGGGACAGGAACCTACGAGCAGTACTTC.

The gene calls are TRBV6-6 and TRBJ2-3, with D possibly TRBD2 on 6 matching bases. The CDR3 runs 16 residues. The germline CDR1 and CDR2 sequences are MNHNY and SVGAGI (reference sequence). V shed 2 bases and J shed 0 bases, with 12 bases lying between them. The CDR3 region is CASSYVRGSSTDTQYF. CDR3 nucleotides: TGTGCCAGCAGTTACGTGCGGGGATCCAGCACAGATACGCAGTATTTT.

J is TRBJ1-2 and V is TRBV28, with D perhaps TRBD1 (5 bases). Germline CDR1 reads MDHEN; CDR2 reads SYDVKM. V lost 4 bases, J lost 2 bases, and 17 bases lay in between. The CDR3 runs 16 residues. CDR3 residues: CASSSTGHGPNYGYTF. In DNA form, the CDR3 reads TGTGCCAGCAGTTCGACTGGACATGGACCAAACTATGGCTACACCTTC.

The J gene is TRBJ1-1, the V gene TRBV14; D is ambiguous. Per germline, CDR1 SGHDN and CDR2 FVKESK. CDR3 length: 14 amino acids. V dropped 0 bases and J dropped 5 bases, with 10 bases sitting between them. The CDR3 here is CASSQDLQVTEAFF. The CDR3 DNA reads as TGTGCCAGCAGCCAAGATCTGCAGGTGACTGAAGCTTTCTTT.

This CDR3 is CASSLYPGTSTDTQYF. Here the CDR3 DNA reads TGCGCCAGCAGTTTATACCCGGGAACTAGCACAGATACGCAGTATTTT. The chain joins TRBV10-1 to TRBJ2-3; maybe TRBD2 (5 bases). The V end lost 5 bases, the J end lost 0 bases, and 15 bases lay between the germline ends. The germline V gene encodes CDR1 WNHNN and CDR2 SYGVQD (reference sequence). CDR3 length: 16 residues.

The chain employs TRBV30 and TRBJ2-3, with 12 nucleotides matching TRBD2. This CDR3 comprises 16 residues. In germline, CDR1 is GTSNPN, CDR2 SVGIG (reference sequence). Losses at the gene ends were 5 bases for V and 4 bases for J; bases not matched to a gene: 10. CDR3 DNA: TGTGCCTGGTGTCCGGTCACTAGCGGGGGGCCAGATACGCAGTATTTT. Its protein product is CAWCPVTSGGPDTQYF.

The V and J genes are TRBV11-3 and TRBJ2-7, with D possibly being TRBD1 (5 bases). Germline loops: CDR1 SGHNT, CDR2 YENEEA. The CDR3 has 13 residues. With 5 bases removed from V and 0 bases from J, the gap between germline ends came to 8 bases. CDR3 sequence (DNA): TGTGCCAGCAGCGCAGACAGCTCCTACGAGCAGTACTTC. Its protein product is CASSADSSYEQYF. Combining the CDR3 with reference TRBV11-3 and TRBJ2-7 gives the whole variable domain EAGVVQSPRYKIIEKKQPVAFWCNPISGHNTLYWYLQNLGQGPELLIRYENEEAVDDSQLPKDRFSAERLKGVDSTLKIQPAELGDSAVYLCASSADSSYEQYFGPGTRLTVT.

Here the CDR3 reads CASSPSADRLAAGQYF. As DNA, the CDR3 is TGTGCCAGCTCACCGTCCGCGGACAGACTAGCGGCAGGGCAGTACTTC. This chain uses TRBV18 with TRBJ2-7, with TRBD2 matching over 9 bases. V dropped 3 bases and J dropped 9; count of bases not matched to a gene: 15. This CDR3 is built from 16 residues. Germline CDR1 reads KGHSH; CDR2 reads LQKENI.

DNA of the CDR3: TGTGCCAGCAGCTTGGCAGTATCCCCTGAAGCTTTCTTT. It translates to CASSLAVSPEAFF. The J gene is TRBJ1-1, the V gene TRBV5-6; D uncertain. Germline-derived CDR1 and CDR2 are SGHDT and YYEEEE. The CDR3 covers 13 residues. With 0 bases removed from V and 6 bases from J, the gap between germline ends came to 9 bases. The full variable domain, rest sourced from reference TRBV5-6 and TRBJ1-1, is DAGVTQSPTHLIKTRGQQVTLRCSPKSGHDTVSWYQQALGQGPQFIFQYYEEEERQRGNFPDRFSGHQFPNYSSELNVNALLLGDSALYLCASSLAVSPEAFFGQGTRLTVV.

The rearrangement links TRBV30 to TRBJ1-1; 9 bases are shared with TRBD1. The CDR3 contains 13 residues. Germline trimming cut 4 bases from V and 5 bases from J; bases unmatched to any gene: 5. Looked up from germline, CDR1 is GTSNPN and CDR2 is SVGIG (reference sequence). CDR3 sequence (DNA): TGTGCCTGGAAGGGACAGGGTTGGACTGAAGCTTTCTTT. It yields the protein CAWKGQGWTEAFF.

The genes are TRBV29-1 and TRBJ2-2, with a possible D match to TRBD1 (7 bases). Trimming cost V 5 bases and J 1 base, with 11 bases left between them. The CDR3 is made up of 14 amino acids. CDR1 is SQVTM, CDR2 ANQGSEA, per germline. The CDR3 is CSVQGGGNTGELFF. DNA for the CDR3: TGCAGCGTTCAGGGGGGAGGGAACACCGGGGAGCTGTTTTTT.

This CDR3 reads CASSLGGSNQPQHF. CDR3 nucleotide sequence: TGCGCCAGCAGCTTGGGAGGTAGCAATCAGCCCCAGCATTTT. The chain carries TRBV5-1 and TRBJ1-5, with no clear D. CDR3 length: 14 amino acids. The germline CDR1 and CDR2 sequences are SGHRS and YFSETQ. Trimming removed 0 bases at V and 0 bases at J, with 4 bases between.

The rearrangement joins TRBV7-9 to TRBJ2-2, with 9 positions matching TRBD1. The CDR3 is 14 residues long. V shed 4 bases and J 6 bases; nucleotides not matched to a gene: 3. Germline loops: CDR1 SEHNR, CDR2 FQNEAQ (reference sequence). The CDR3 DNA sequence: TGTGCCAGCAGCTGGACAGGGGCCGCCGGGGAGCTGTTTTTT. Protein: CASSWTGAAGELFF. Combining the CDR3 with reference TRBV7-9 and TRBJ2-2 gives the whole variable domain DTGVSQNPRHKITKRGQNVTFRCDPISEHNRLYWYRQTLGQGPEFLTYFQNEAQLEKSRLLSDRFSAERPKGSFSTLEIQRTEQGDSAMYLCASSWTGAAGELFFGEGSRLTVL.